This T cell receptor beta chain was captured by sequencing in a study of neurological immune-mediated disorders. Specified time point: longitudinal time-point 3. TCRdb re-called the 5' RACE reads with MiXCR, one entry per CDR3 protein. The sample records approximately 85,000 distinct CDR3 sequences, approximately 4.3% being singletons. This clonotype has a count of ten or more. Germline assignment: CDR1 SGHRS and CDR2 YFSETQ. CDR3 length: 15 amino acids. V was pared by 0 bases and J by 6 bases, with 5 bases of the junction left unmatched. Sequences were obtained from PBMCs. The TCR sequence derives from an older woman with multiple sclerosis. This chain connects TRBV5-1 to TRBJ2-2, with 7 bases aligning to TRBD1. CDR3 DNA sequence: TGCGCCAGCAGCTTGGAACAGGGGATCTCCGGGGAGCTGTTTTTT. It translates to CASSLEQGISGELFF.